This TCR beta chain was recorded in a study of blood T cell repertoires in COVID-19. On the study more broadly: COVID-19 samples, acute and convalescent, were from the United States, Italy and Spain. Nucleic acid was either cDNA or gDNA, and it came from T cells, B-cell-depleted T cells, or PBMCs.

This clone was recorded once. Original methodology: Counts of nucleated cells, estimated from reference gene primer amplification, were obtained. Clones were sequenced by immunoSEQ multiplex PCR, and TCRdb holds only the in-frame ones, with some missing. The D gene and trimming were derived from the DNA, and the V and J assignments and clone size from that table. Of 20,000 or so clones in the sample, 75% to 95% were seen once. Trimming took 4 bases from V and 5 from J, leaving 11 bases between them. The CDR3 loop spans 13 amino acids. Sequencing input: peripheral blood. This receptor was obtained from a woman in her 70s with active COVID-19. The rearrangement links TRBV12-3 or TRBV12-4 to TRBJ1-2; D is unclear. The CDR3 DNA is TGTGCCAGCAGTTCAGACAAAAGTTATGGCTACACCTTC. Encoded protein: CASSSDKSYGYTF.